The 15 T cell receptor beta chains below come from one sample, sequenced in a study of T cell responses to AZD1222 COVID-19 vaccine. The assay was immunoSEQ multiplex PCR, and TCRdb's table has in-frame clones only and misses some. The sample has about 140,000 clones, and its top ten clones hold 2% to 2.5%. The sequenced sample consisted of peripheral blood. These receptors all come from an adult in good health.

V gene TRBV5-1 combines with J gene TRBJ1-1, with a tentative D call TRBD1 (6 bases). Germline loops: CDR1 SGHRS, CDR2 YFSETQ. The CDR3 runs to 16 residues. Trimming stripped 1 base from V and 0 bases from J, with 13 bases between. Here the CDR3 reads CASSLQGRAVNTEAFF. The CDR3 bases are TGCGCCAGCAGCTTGCAGGGGAGGGCCGTGAACACTGAAGCTTTCTTT.

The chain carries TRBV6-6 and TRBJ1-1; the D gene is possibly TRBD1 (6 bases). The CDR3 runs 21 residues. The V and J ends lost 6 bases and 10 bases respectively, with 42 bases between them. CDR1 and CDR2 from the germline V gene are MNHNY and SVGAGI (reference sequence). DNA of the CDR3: TGTGCCAGCAGCCCCCTCCCCCTATCGTCGGGGGGGGCGGTCGGAGTTCGTAGAGCTTTCTTT. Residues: CASSPLPLSSGGAVGVRRAFF.

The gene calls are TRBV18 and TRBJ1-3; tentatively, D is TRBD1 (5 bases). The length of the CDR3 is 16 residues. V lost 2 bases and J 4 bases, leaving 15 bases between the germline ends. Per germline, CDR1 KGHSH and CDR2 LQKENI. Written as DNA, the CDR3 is TGTGCCAGCTCACCAACGGGGGTCAGGACCGGAAACACCATATATTTT. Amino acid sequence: CASSPTGVRTGNTIYF. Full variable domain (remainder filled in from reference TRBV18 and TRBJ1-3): NAGVMQNPRHLVRRRGQEARLRCSPMKGHSHVYWYRQLPEEGLKFMVYLQKENIIDESGMPKERFSAEFPKEGPSILRIQQVVRGDSAAYFCASSPTGVRTGNTIYFGEGSWLTVV.

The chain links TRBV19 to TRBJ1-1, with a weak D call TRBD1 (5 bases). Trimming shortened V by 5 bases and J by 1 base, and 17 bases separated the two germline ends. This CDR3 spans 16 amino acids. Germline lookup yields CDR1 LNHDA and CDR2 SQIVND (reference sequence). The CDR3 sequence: CASSPRGGTSNTEAFF. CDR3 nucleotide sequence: TGTGCCAGTAGTCCGCGGGGGGGGACCTCGAACACTGAAGCTTTCTTT. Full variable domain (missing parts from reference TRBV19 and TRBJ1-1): DGGITQSPKYLFRKEGQNVTLSCEQNLNHDAMYWYRQDPGQGLRLIYYSQIVNDFQKGDIAEGYSVSREKKESFPLTVTSAQKNPTAFYLCASSPRGGTSNTEAFFGQGTRLTVV.

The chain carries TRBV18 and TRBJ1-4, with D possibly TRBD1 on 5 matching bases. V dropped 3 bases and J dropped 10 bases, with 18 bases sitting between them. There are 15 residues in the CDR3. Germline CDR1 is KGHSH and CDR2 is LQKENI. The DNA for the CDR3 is TGTGCCAGCTCACCCACGAGGGGTGCCGGAGGAAAACTGTTTTTT. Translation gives CASSPTRGAGGKLFF.

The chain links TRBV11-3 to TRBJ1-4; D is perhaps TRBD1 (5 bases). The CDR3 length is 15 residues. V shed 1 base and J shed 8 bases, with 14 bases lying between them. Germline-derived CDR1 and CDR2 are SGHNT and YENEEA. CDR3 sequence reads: CASSLVGAAPEKLFF. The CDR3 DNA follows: TGTGCCAGCAGCTTAGTAGGGGCCGCGCCGGAAAAACTGTTTTTT.

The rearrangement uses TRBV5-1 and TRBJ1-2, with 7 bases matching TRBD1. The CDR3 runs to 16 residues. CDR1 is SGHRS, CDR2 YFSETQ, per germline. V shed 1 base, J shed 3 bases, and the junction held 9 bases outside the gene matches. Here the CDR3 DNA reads TGCGCCAGCAGCTTGACCGGTAGGACAGGCGACTATGGCTACACCTTC. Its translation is CASSLTGRTGDYGYTF.

The CDR3 reads CASSQQGAGANEKLFF. The CDR3 DNA is TGTGCCAGCAGCCAACAGGGGGCGGGGGCTAATGAAAAACTGTTTTTT. The gene calls are TRBV3-1 (or the pseudogene TRBV3-2) and TRBJ1-4; 8 bases are shared with TRBD1. J lost 3 bases, V lost 2 bases, and 5 bases had no gene match. Germline CDR1 and CDR2: LGHDT and YNNKEL (reference sequence). CDR3 length: 16 amino acids.

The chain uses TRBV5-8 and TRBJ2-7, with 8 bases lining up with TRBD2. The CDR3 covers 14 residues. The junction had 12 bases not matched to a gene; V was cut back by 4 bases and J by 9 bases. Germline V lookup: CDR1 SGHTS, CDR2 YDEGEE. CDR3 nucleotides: TGTGCCAGCAGCCCCCGACGGGGGGGATTTGGGCAGTACTTC. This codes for CASSPRRGGFGQYF.

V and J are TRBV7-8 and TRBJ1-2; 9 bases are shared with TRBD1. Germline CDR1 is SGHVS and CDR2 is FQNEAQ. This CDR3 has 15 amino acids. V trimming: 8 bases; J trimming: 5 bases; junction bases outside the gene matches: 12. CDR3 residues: CASGQGIFQLYGYTF. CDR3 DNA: TGTGCCAGCGGACAGGGGATTTTCCAATTATATGGCTACACCTTC.

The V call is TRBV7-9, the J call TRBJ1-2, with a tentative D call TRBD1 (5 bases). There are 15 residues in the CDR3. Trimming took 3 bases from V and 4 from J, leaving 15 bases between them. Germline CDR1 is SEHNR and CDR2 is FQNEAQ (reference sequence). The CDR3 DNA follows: TGTGCCAGCAGCTTCGGTGAGGGACGGGGCTATGGCTACACCTTC. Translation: CASSFGEGRGYGYTF.

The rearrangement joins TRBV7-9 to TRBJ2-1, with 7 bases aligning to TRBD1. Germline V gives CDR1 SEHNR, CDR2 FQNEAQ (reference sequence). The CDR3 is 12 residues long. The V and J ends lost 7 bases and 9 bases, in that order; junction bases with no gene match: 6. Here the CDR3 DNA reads TGTGCCAGCACCCACGGGACAGTTGAGCAGTTCTTC. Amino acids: CASTHGTVEQFF.

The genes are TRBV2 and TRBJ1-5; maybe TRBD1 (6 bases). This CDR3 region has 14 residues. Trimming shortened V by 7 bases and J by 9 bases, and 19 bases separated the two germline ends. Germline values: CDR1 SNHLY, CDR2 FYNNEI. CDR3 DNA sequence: TGTGCCAGCACGCTGGCAGGGGCCGCCGGGCCCCAGCATTTT. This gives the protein CASTLAGAAGPQHF.

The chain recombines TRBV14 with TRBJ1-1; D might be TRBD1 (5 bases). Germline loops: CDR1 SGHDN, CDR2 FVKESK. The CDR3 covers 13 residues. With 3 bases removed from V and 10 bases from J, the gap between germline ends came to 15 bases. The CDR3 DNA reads TGTGCCAGCAGCCAGACGGGAGGCGGGGGAGCTTTCTTT. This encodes CASSQTGGGGAFF.

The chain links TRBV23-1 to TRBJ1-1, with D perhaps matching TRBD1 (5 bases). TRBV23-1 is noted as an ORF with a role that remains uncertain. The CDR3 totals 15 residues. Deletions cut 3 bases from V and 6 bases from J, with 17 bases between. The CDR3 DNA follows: TGCGCCAGCAGTCACCACGACAGCCCGGTGGCTGAAGCTTTCTTT. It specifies CASSHHDSPVAEAFF.